This TCR beta chain comes out of a study of radiotherapy plus CTLA-4 blockade in lung cancer. General observations from the study: Blood-borne expansion of tumor-derived TCR clones followed radiotherapy plus ipilimumab.

The protocol was immunoSEQ multiplex PCR, while the TCRdb copy is restricted to in-frame clones and leaves out a portion. The sample contains 81,000 or so clones, 60% to 85% of which appear only once. Notes on this clone: Its antigen is not identified.

Trimming removed 6 bases at V and 5 bases at J, with 11 bases between. This CDR3 spans 13 amino acids. Per germline, CDR1 SEHNR and CDR2 FQNEAQ (reference sequence). The clonotype comes from a human donor with non-small cell lung cancer whose response to radiotherapy plus ipilimumab could not be evaluated. Some clones in this sample may be carry-over from other donors' samples. The specimen was peripheral blood, collected from a patient treated with radiotherapy plus ipilimumab. The rearrangement joins TRBV7-9 to TRBJ2-1, with a possible D match to TRBD1 (6 bases). The chain's CDR3 is CASSYREDNEQFF. CDR3 in DNA: TGTGCCAGCAGTTACAGGGAAGACAATGAGCAGTTCTTC. The whole variable domain, remainder taken from reference TRBV7-9 and TRBJ2-1, is DTGVSQNPRHKITKRGQNVTFRCDPISEHNRLYWYRQTLGQGPEFLTYFQNEAQLEKSRLLSDRFSAERPKGSFSTLEIQRTEQGDSAMYLCASSYREDNEQFFGPGTRLTVL.